These 25 T cell receptor beta chains originate from one sample sequenced in a study of T cell changes during pregnancy in multiple sclerosis (dated by TCRdb to between 2018 and 2021). The method behind the library was the immunoSEQ multiplex PCR assay. TCRdb provides this immuneACCESS table in a form limited to in-frame rearrangements. Some clones are lacking; in checked studies, under half of them reflect an unresolved V gene, and why the rest are absent is not known. This sample is represented by about 39,000 clones; about nine tenths of them were singletons. Jointly, the top ten make up around 0.48% of the sample. Sample: CD4+ T cells from peripheral blood mononuclear cells, taken in the first trimester of pregnancy. The receptors were sampled from a female donor in good health, enrolled as a control in a pregnancy study.

This clone has a single count. The chain couples TRBV30 to TRBJ1-3; D is uncertain. The CDR3 loop spans 13 amino acids. The ends were cut back, 8 bases at V and 0 bases at J, with 11 bases in the middle. Germline CDR1 is GTSNPN and CDR2 is SVGIG (reference sequence). The CDR3 bases are TGTGCCGGACGGGAAGGCTCTGGAAACACCATATATTTT. It translates to CAGREGSGNTIYF.

This chain uses TRBV6-1 with TRBJ2-7; the D is unclear. The CDR3 length is 13 residues. Germline V gives CDR1 MNHNS, CDR2 SASEGT. Trimming stripped 2 bases from V and 3 bases from J, with 8 bases between. This CDR3 reads CASSELLSYEQYF. CDR3 nucleotide sequence: TGTGCCAGCAGTGAACTCCTAAGCTACGAGCAGTACTTC.

The chain employs TRBV28 and TRBJ1-2; D unclear. The germline gives CDR1 MDHEN, CDR2 SYDVKM. The CDR3 loop spans 13 amino acids. V was trimmed by 10 bases and J by 0 bases, leaving 12 bases between them. The CDR3 DNA is TGTGCCACTTCACCTTCAGCTAACTATGGCTACACCTTC. This sequence encodes CATSPSANYGYTF.

V usage is TRBV5-8 and J usage is TRBJ2-7; TRBD1 aligns across 8 bases. The germline gives CDR1 SGHTS, CDR2 YDEGEE. V trimming: 7 bases; J trimming: 6 bases; junction bases outside the gene matches: 9. This CDR3 has 13 residues. The CDR3 nucleotides read TGTGCCAGCGATCCGGACAGGGCGCGCGAGCAGTACTTC. This encodes CASDPDRAREQYF.

The chain couples TRBV10-3 to TRBJ1-2, with D possibly TRBD1 on 5 matching bases. In germline, CDR1 is ENHRY, CDR2 SYGVKD. V shed 6 bases and J shed 8 bases, with 19 bases lying between them. CDR3 size: 14 residues. The CDR3 sequence is CAIRAQQDSEGYTF. Written as DNA, the CDR3 is TGTGCCATCAGAGCCCAACAGGATTCGGAGGGCTACACCTTC.

In this sample, this clone turned up once. J is TRBJ2-2 and V is TRBV7-2, with D tentatively TRBD2 (5 bases). In germline, CDR1 is SGHTA, CDR2 FQGNSA. The CDR3 extends over 15 amino acids. Trimming shortened V by 5 bases and J by 0 bases, and 10 bases separated the two germline ends. CDR3 residues: CASSLRLSNTGELFF. CDR3 sequence (DNA): TGTGCCAGCAGCCTGCGACTATCGAACACCGGGGAGCTGTTTTTT. The full variable domain, in which reference TRBV7-2 and TRBJ2-2 provide the parts outside the CDR3, is GAGVSQSPSNKVTEKGKDVELRCDPISGHTALYWYRQSLGQGLEFLIYFQGNSAPDKSGLPSDRFSAERTGGSVSTLTIQRTQQEDSAVYLCASSLRLSNTGELFFGEGSRLTVL.

The chain uses TRBV11-2 and TRBJ1-1; D is perhaps TRBD1 (6 bases). The length of the CDR3 is 15 residues. The germline V and J ends were trimmed by 5 bases and 4 bases, with 17 bases remaining between them. Germline values: CDR1 SGHAT, CDR2 FQNNGV. In nucleotides, the CDR3 is TGTGCCAGCAGCCGACAACAGGGTAGTGGCACTGAAGCTTTCTTT. Its translation is CASSRQQGSGTEAFF.

This rearrangement joins TRBV10-3 to TRBJ2-7; D possibly corresponds to TRBD1 (6 bases). Trimming took 6 bases from V and 3 from J, leaving 15 bases between them. The CDR3 runs 14 residues. Per the germline V gene, CDR1 is ENHRY and CDR2 is SYGVKD. The CDR3 region is CAIRNRDTDYEQYF. The CDR3 DNA sequence: TGTGCCATCAGGAACCGGGACACAGACTACGAGCAGTACTTC.

A word on this clone: The CDR3 does not close with the conserved phenylalanine or tryptophan, likely indicating a read error. It is unclear where the CDR3 begins or ends on the DNA, so no DNA is shown, and the CDR3 is as TCRdb lists it. This sequence joins TRBV23-1 and TRBJ1-2; the table's TRBD1 call for D was not verified on the DNA. TRBV23-1 is classed as an ORF, of uncertain function. Ends included, the CDR3 has 15 residues. The CDR3 loop reads CASRPRTGGEYPRKI.

This clone was seen a handful of times. The chain links TRBV19 to TRBJ2-1, with 7 bases aligning to TRBD2. V was pared by 1 base and J by 3 bases, with 12 bases of the junction left unmatched. This CDR3 is built from 18 residues. CDR1 is LNHDA, CDR2 SQIVND, per germline (reference sequence). The CDR3 nucleotides read TGTGCCAGTAGTATAGCCGTGGGGGGGTTAAAACACTACAATGAGCAGTTCTTC. It specifies CASSIAVGGLKHYNEQFF.

The J gene is TRBJ1-1, the V gene TRBV18; 8 nucleotides align to TRBD1. The V gene end was trimmed by 5 bases and the J gene end by 4 bases; junction bases not matched to a gene: 6. From germline, CDR1 is KGHSH and CDR2 LQKENI. This CDR3 is built from 14 residues. The CDR3 DNA reads as TGTGCCAGCTCAGCCGGACAGGGCTCCACTGAAGCTTTCTTT. This gives the protein CASSAGQGSTEAFF.

The chain couples TRBV19 to TRBJ2-7, with 7 bases aligning to TRBD2. The CDR3 sequence is 14 residues long. After removal of 5 bases from V and 7 bases from J, the junction contained 11 bases not matched to a gene. Germline CDR1 LNHDA, CDR2 SQIVND (reference sequence). The CDR3 region is CASSSNSGRREQYF. The CDR3 DNA follows: TGTGCCAGTAGTTCGAACTCCGGGAGGCGGGAGCAGTACTTC.

The rearrangement uses TRBV6-1 and TRBJ1-2; a weak D match, TRBD1 (5 bases). This CDR3 region has 13 residues. The V and J ends lost 6 bases and 4 bases respectively, with 12 bases between them. Per germline, CDR1 MNHNS and CDR2 SASEGT. CDR3 sequence: CASSPGHPYGYTF. The CDR3, as DNA: TGTGCCAGCAGCCCAGGGCATCCCTATGGCTACACCTTC.

The chain carries TRBV9 and TRBJ1-2; no definite D call. This CDR3 has 14 amino acids. Per the germline V gene, CDR1 is SGDLS and CDR2 is YYNGEE. The ends were cut back, 1 base at V and 7 bases at J, with 14 bases in the middle. This chain's CDR3 is CASSVREGKSGYTF. CDR3 DNA sequence: TGTGCCAGCAGCGTAAGGGAGGGAAAGAGTGGCTACACCTTC.

V usage is TRBV18 and J usage is TRBJ1-3, with D perhaps matching TRBD1 (6 bases). The V end lost 4 bases, the J end lost 0 bases, and 10 bases lay between the germline ends. The CDR3 has 15 amino acids. Germline assignment: CDR1 KGHSH and CDR2 LQKENI. The CDR3 sequence is CASSQDSRSGNTIYF. Written as DNA, the CDR3 is TGTGCCAGCTCACAGGACAGCCGCTCTGGAAACACCATATATTTT.

V gene TRBV4-1 combines with J gene TRBJ2-1; no clear D. V was cut by 1 base and J by 0 bases, with 7 bases left in between. Per germline, CDR1 MGHRA and CDR2 YSYEKL. The CDR3 extends over 15 amino acids. CDR3 in DNA: TGCGCCAGCAGCCAAGCCCCGAGCTCCTACAATGAGCAGTTCTTC. Residues: CASSQAPSSYNEQFF.

The rearrangement joins TRBV7-2 to TRBJ2-7, with TRBD2 matching over 7 bases. CDR1 and CDR2 from the germline V gene are SGHTA and FQGNSA. The ends lost 0 bases at V and 2 bases at J; junction bases unmatched: 7. The CDR3 totals 16 residues. CDR3 loop: CASSLARSGVPYEQYF. CDR3 sequence (DNA): TGTGCCAGCAGCTTAGCGCGGAGCGGGGTCCCCTACGAGCAGTACTTC.

The chain employs TRBV5-1 and TRBJ2-5, with TRBD2 matching 11 bases. Germline V gene sequence: CDR1 SGHRS, CDR2 YFSETQ. The CDR3 sequence is 15 residues long. With 1 base clipped from V and 5 bases from J, the junction kept 4 bases outside the gene matches. Written as DNA, the CDR3 is TGCGCCAGCAGCTTGAGTAGCGGGGGGGCGGAGACCCAGTACTTC. Translation gives CASSLSSGGAETQYF. The full variable domain, with the rest looked up from reference TRBV5-1 and TRBJ2-5, is KAGVTQTPRYLIKTRGQQVTLSCSPISGHRSVSWYQQTPGQGLQFLFEYFSETQRNKGNFPGRFSGRQFSNSRSEMNVSTLELGDSALYLCASSLSSGGAETQYFGPGTRLLVL.

This chain links TRBV6-1 with TRBJ1-2, with TRBD1 matching 7 bases. After removal of 4 bases from V and 4 bases from J, the junction contained 3 bases not matched to a gene. The CDR3 is 13 residues long. Germline CDR1 MNHNS, CDR2 SASEGT. CDR3: CASSVTGAYGYTF. In DNA, the CDR3 is TGTGCCAGCAGTGTAACAGGGGCCTATGGCTACACCTTC.

The rearrangement uses TRBV5-6 and TRBJ2-7, with TRBD1 as a possible D gene (6 bases). Per the germline V gene, CDR1 is SGHDT and CDR2 is YYEEEE. Trimming removed 2 bases at V and 5 bases at J, with 8 bases between. This CDR3 is 12 amino acids long. CDR3 residues: CASSLQGDEQYF. DNA of the CDR3: TGTGCCAGCAGCTTACAGGGAGACGAGCAGTACTTC.

This clone was counted a few times. The chain links TRBV7-6 to TRBJ2-1; D is unclear. The V end lost 8 bases, the J end lost 6 bases, and 11 bases lay between the germline ends. Germline lookup yields CDR1 SGHVS and CDR2 FNYEAQ. The CDR3 spans 12 residues. CDR3 amino acids: CASGAYINEQFF. The CDR3 coding sequence is TGTGCCAGCGGAGCTTACATCAATGAGCAGTTCTTC. Filled out from reference TRBV7-6 and TRBJ2-1, the complete variable domain reads GAGVSQSPRYKVTKRGQDVALRCDPISGHVSLYWYRQALGQGPEFLTYFNYEAQQDKSGLPNDRFSAERPEGSISTLTIQRTEQRDSAMYRCASGAYINEQFFGPGTRLTVL.

The chain links TRBV18 to TRBJ1-4; possibly TRBD1 for D (5 bases). Germline V gene lookup returns CDR1 KGHSH and CDR2 LQKENI. This CDR3 spans 17 amino acids. The V end was cut by 4 bases, the J end by 5 bases, with 20 bases between. The CDR3 region has the DNA TGTGCCAGCTCACTTACGTCCCAGGGAGGAGGGAATGAAAAACTGTTTTTT. Translating gives CASSLTSQGGGNEKLFF.

CDR3 bases: TGTGCCAGCAGCTTAAAGAGTGGCACTGAAGCTTTCTTT. Translated: CASSLKSGTEAFF. This sequence joins TRBV7-8 and TRBJ1-1; no reliable D call. Germline values: CDR1 SGHVS, CDR2 FQNEAQ. The CDR3 runs 13 residues. Deletions cut 2 bases from V and 4 bases from J, with 8 bases between.

This clone was observed a handful of times. The J gene is TRBJ1-1, the V gene TRBV29-1, with 7 bases identical to TRBD1. The CDR3 covers 13 residues. V lost 5 bases to trimming and J lost 2 bases; unmatched junction nucleotides: 5. Germline V lookup: CDR1 SQVTM, CDR2 ANQGSEA. CDR3 DNA sequence: TGCAGCGTTCAGGACAGGTTTAACACTGAAGCTTTCTTT. This gives the protein CSVQDRFNTEAFF. Combining the CDR3 with reference TRBV29-1 and TRBJ1-1 gives the whole variable domain SAVISQKPSRDICQRGTSLTIQCQVDSQVTMMFWYRQQPGQSLTLIATANQGSEATYESGFVIDKFPISRPNLTFSTLTVSNMSPEDSSIYLCSVQDRFNTEAFFGQGTRLTVV.

V and J are TRBV4-1 and TRBJ2-5; D is possibly TRBD2 (6 bases). The V end was cut by 5 bases, the J end by 3 bases, with 16 bases between. The germline V gene encodes CDR1 MGHRA and CDR2 YSYEKL. CDR3 length: 15 residues. The CDR3 sequence: CASSRLVLGEETQYF. The CDR3 region has the DNA TGCGCCAGCAGCAGACTAGTCCTGGGCGAAGAGACCCAGTACTTC.